Sample share makes the clone carrying this T cell receptor (beta chain) medium-sized (0.01 to 0.1%). The junction had 9 bases not matched to a gene; V was cut back by 7 bases and J by 6 bases. This CDR3 has 15 residues. The germline V gene encodes CDR1 KGHDR and CDR2 SFDVKD. This entry comes from a study of spatial heterogeneity in lung cancer. The overall study: There were consistently more beta-chain sequences detected than alpha-chain sequences.

Time point defined: sample taken at primary tumor resection. Untreated early-stage non-small cell lung cancer patients, 72 in total, were the donors. From tumor, nontumor lung or frozen PBMC, whole RNA was taken unsorted for sequencing. TCRdb re-analysed the 5' RACE reads in MiXCR, keeping a single row per CDR3 protein. The sample records under 5,500 distinct CDR3 sequences, roughly 5.4% being singletons. The chain combines TRBV24-1 with TRBJ2-1, with TRBD2 matching over 9 bases. The specimen comprised normal lung tissue next to the tumor, sampled at surgery. This receptor was taken from a female donor with early-stage non-small cell lung cancer. As DNA, the CDR3 is TGTGCCACCAGCCCCACCGGGACTAGCTCCAATGAGCAGTTCTTC. Translation: CATSPTGTSSNEQFF.